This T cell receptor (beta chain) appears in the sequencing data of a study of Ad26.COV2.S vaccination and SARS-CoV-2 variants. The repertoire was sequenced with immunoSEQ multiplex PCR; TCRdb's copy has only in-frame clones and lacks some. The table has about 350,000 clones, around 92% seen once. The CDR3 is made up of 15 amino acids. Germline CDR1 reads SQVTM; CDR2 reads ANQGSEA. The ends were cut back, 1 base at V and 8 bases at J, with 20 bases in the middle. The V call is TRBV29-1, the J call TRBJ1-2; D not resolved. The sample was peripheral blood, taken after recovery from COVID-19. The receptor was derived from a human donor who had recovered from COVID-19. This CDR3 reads CSVEAPLRADNGYTF. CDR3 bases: TGCAGCGTTGAAGCCCCTCTCCGAGCCGATAACGGCTACACCTTC.